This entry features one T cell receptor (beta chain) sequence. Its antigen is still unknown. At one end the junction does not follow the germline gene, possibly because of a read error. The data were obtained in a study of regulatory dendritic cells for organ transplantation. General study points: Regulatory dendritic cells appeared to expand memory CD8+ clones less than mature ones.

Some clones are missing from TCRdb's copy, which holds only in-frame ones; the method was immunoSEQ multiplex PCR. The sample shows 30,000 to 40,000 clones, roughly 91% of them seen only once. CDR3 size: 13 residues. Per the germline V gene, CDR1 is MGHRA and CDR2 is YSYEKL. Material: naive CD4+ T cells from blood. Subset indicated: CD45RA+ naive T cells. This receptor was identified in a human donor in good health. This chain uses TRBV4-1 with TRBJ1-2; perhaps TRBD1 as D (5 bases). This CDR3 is CASSPVGASGLYF. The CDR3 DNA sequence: TGCGCCAGCAGCCCGGTTGGGGCTAGCGGGTTATACTTC.